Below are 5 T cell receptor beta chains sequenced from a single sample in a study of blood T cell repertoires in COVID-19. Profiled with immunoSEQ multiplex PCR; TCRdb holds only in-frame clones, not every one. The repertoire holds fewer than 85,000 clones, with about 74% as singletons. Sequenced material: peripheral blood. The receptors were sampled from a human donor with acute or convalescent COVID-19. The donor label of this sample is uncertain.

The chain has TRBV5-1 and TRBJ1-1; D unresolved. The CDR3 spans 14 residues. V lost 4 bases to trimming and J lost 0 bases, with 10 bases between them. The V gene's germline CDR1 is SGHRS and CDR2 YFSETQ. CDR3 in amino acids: CASSQLGMNTEAFF. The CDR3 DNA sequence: TGCGCCAGCAGCCAGTTGGGCATGAACACTGAAGCTTTCTTT.

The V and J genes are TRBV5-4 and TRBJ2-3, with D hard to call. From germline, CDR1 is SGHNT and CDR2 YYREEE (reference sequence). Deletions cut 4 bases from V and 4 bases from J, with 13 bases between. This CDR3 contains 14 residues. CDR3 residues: CASSVARWADTQYF. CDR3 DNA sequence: TGTGCCAGCAGCGTGGCCAGGTGGGCAGATACGCAGTATTTT.

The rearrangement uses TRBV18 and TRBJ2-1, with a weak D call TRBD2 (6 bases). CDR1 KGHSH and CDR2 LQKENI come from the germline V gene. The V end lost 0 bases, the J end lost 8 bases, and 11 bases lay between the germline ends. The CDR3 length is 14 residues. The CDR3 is CASSPPIPGDEQFF. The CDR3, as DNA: TGTGCCAGCTCACCACCAATACCGGGGGATGAGCAGTTCTTC.

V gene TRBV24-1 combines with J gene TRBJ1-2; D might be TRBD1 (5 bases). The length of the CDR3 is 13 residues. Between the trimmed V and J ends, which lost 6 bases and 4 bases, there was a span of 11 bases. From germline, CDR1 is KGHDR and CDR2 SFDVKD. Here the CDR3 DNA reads TGTGCCACCAGTTTCGGGACTGCCTATGGCTACACCTTC. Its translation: CATSFGTAYGYTF.

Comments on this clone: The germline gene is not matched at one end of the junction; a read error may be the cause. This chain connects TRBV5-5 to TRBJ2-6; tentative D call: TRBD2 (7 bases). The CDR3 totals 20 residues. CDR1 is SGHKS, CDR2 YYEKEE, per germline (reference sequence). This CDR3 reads CASPLAGGRGVTSGANVLTF. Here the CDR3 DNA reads TGCGCCAGCCCCTTGGCCGGGGGGCGGGGCGTCACATCTGGGGCCAACGTCCTGACTTTC.